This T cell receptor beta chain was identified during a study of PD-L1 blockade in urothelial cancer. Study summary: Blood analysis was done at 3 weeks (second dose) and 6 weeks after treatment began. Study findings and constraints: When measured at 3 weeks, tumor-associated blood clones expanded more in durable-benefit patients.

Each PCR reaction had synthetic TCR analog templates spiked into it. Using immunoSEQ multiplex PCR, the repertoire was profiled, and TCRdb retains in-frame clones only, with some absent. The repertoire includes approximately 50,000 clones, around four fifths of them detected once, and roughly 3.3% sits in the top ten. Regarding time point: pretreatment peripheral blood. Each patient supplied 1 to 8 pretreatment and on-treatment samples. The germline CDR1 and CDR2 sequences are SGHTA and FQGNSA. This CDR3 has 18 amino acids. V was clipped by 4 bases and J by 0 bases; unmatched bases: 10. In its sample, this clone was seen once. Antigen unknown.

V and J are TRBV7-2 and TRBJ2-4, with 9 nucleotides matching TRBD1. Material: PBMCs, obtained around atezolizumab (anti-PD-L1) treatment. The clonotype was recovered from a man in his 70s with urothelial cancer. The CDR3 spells CASSSGTGTWVAKNIQYF. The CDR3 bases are TGTGCCAGCAGCTCCGGGACAGGGACATGGGTAGCCAAAAACATTCAGTACTTC.